The 2 T cell receptor beta chains below were found in one sample sequenced in a study of blood T cell repertoires in COVID-19. Produced via immunoSEQ multiplex PCR; TCRdb's table is partial and in-frame only. Among about 180,000 clones listed, approximately 90% were seen once. The sequenced sample was peripheral blood. The receptors shown here come from a woman aged 45-65 years with acute or convalescent COVID-19.

The J gene is TRBJ2-7, the V gene TRBV27; 9 bases are shared with TRBD1. This CDR3 region has 15 residues. The trim removed 5 bases at V and 3 bases at J, leaving 8 bases unmatched. Looked up from germline, CDR1 is MNHEY and CDR2 is SMNVEV (reference sequence). The DNA of the CDR3 is TGTGCCAGCAGTCTACGACCGGGACAGGGCTACGAGCAGTACTTC. It is translated as CASSLRPGQGYEQYF.

J is TRBJ1-4 and V is TRBV19; weak D call: TRBD1 (5 bases). The CDR3 is made up of 18 amino acids. V lost 1 base and J 2 bases, leaving 17 bases between the germline ends. Germline CDR1 reads LNHDA; CDR2 reads SQIVND (reference sequence). The CDR3 region has the DNA TGTGCCAGTAGTATAGGCCCCCCCGACAGATCCACTAATGAAAAACTGTTTTTT. Translated, it gives CASSIGPPDRSTNEKLFF.